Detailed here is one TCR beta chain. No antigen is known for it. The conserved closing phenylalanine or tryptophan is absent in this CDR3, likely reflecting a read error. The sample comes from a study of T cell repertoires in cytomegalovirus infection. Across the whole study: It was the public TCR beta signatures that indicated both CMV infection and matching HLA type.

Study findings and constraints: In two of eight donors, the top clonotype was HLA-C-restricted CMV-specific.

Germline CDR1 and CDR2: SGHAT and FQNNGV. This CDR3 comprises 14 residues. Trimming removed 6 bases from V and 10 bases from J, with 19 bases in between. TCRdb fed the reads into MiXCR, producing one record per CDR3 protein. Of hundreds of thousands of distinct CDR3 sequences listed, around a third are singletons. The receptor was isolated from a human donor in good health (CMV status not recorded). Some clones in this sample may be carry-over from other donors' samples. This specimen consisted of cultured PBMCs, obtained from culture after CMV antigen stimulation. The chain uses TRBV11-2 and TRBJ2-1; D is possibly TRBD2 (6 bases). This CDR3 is CASSPTGTSGEQFY. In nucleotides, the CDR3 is TGTGCCAGCAGTCCCACTGGGACCAGCGGGGAGCAGTTCTAC.